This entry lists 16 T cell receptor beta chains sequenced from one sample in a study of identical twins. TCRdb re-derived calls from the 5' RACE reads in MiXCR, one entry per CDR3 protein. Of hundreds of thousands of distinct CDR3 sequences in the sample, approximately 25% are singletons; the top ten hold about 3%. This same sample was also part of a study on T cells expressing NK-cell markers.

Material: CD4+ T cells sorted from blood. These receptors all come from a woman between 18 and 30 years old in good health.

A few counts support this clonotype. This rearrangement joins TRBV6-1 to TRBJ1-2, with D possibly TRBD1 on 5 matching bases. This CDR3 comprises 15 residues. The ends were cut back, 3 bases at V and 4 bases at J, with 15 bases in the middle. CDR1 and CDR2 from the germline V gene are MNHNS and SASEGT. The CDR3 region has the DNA TGTGCCAGCAGTGACGACAGACTACTTACCTATGGCTACACCTTC. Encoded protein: CASSDDRLLTYGYTF.

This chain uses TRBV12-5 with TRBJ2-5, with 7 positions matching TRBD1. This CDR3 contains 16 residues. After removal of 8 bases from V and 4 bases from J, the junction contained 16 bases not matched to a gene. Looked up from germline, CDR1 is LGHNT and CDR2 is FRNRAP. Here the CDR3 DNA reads TGTGCTAGTTGTATCCAAAGGGGGCGCCTTTTAGAGACCCAGTACTTC. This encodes CASCIQRGRLLETQYF.

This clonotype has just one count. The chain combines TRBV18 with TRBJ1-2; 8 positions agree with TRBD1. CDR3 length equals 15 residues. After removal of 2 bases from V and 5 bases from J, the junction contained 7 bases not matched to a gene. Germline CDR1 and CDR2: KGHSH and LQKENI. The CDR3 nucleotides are TGTGCCAGCTCACCAACAAGGACAGGGTCGTATGGCTACACCTTC. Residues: CASSPTRTGSYGYTF.

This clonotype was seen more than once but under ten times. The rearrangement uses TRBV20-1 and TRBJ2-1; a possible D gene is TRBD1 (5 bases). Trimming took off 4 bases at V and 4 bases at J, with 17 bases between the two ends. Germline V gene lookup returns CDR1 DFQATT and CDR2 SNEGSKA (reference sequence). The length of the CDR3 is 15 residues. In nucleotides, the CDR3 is TGCAGTGCTACCACTCAGGGCCGGGTGTACAATGAGCAGTTCTTC. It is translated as CSATTQGRVYNEQFF.

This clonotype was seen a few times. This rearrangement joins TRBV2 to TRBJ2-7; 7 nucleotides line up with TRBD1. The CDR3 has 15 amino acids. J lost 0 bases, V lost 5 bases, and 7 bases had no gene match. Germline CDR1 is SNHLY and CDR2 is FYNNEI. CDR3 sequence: CASSPGGTLSYEQYF. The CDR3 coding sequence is TGTGCCAGCAGTCCAGGGGGAACTCTCTCCTACGAGCAGTACTTC.

CDR3 sequence (DNA): TGTGCCAGCTCACCAGTTTGGGTATCTCACAATGAGCAGTTCTTC. Translation: CASSPVWVSHNEQFF. V is TRBV18 and J is TRBJ2-1, with D unresolved. From germline, CDR1 is KGHSH and CDR2 LQKENI. The CDR3 totals 15 residues. Trimming removed 2 bases from V and 5 bases from J, with 13 bases in between. The complete variable domain, with remaining parts taken from reference TRBV18 and TRBJ2-1, reads NAGVMQNPRHLVRRRGQEARLRCSPMKGHSHVYWYRQLPEEGLKFMVYLQKENIIDESGMPKERFSAEFPKEGPSILRIQQVVRGDSAAYFCASSPVWVSHNEQFFGPGTRLTVL.

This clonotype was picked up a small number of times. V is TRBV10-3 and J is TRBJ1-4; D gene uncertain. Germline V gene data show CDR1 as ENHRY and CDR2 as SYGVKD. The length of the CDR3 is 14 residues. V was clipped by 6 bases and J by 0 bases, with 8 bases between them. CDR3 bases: TGTGCCATCAGCCAAGCTACAACTAATGAAAAACTGTTTTTT. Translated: CAISQATTNEKLFF.

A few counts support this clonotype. As DNA, the CDR3 is TGTGCCAGCAGTCCGTATACCGGAGTCGGGGTTGGCCAGCCCCAGCATTTT. Protein product: CASSPYTGVGVGQPQHF. V usage is TRBV27 and J usage is TRBJ1-5; D unresolved. Trimming removed 5 bases from V and 7 bases from J, with 24 bases in between. Germline CDR1 MNHEY, CDR2 SMNVEV (reference sequence). This CDR3 is built from 17 residues.

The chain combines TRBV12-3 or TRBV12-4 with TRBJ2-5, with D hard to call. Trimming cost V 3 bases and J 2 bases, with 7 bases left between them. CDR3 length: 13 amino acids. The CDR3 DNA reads TGTGCCAGCAGTTTTTATACTCAAGAGACCCAGTACTTC. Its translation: CASSFYTQETQYF.

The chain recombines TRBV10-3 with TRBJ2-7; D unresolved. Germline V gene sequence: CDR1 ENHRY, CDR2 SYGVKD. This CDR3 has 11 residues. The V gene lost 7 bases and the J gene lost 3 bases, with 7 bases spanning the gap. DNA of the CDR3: TGTGCCATCACCGCCCACTACGAGCAGTACTTC. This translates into CAITAHYEQYF.

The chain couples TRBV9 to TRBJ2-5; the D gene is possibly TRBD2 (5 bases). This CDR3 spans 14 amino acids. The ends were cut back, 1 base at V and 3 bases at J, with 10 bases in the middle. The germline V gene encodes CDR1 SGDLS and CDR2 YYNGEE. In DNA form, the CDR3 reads TGTGCCAGCAGCGTAACCGAGCGGAAAGAGACCCAGTACTTC. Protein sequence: CASSVTERKETQYF.

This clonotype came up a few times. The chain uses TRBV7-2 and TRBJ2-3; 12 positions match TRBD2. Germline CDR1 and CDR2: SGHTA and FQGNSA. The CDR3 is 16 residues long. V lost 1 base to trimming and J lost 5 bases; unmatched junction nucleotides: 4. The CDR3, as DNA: TGTGCCAGCAGCTTAGTAGCGACTAGCGGGAGAGATACGCAGTATTTT. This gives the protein CASSLVATSGRDTQYF.

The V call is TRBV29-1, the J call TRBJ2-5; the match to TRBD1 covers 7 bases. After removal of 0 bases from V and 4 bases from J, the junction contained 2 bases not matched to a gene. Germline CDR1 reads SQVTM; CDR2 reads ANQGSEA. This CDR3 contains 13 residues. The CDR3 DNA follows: TGCAGCGTTGAAGAGACAGGGCGAGAGACCCAGTACTTC. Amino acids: CSVEETGRETQYF.

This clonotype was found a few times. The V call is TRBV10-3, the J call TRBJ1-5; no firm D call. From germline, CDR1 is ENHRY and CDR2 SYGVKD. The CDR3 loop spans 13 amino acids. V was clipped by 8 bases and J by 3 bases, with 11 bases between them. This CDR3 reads CAIGSGSNQPQHF. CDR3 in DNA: TGTGCCATCGGTTCGGGGTCCAATCAGCCCCAGCATTTT.

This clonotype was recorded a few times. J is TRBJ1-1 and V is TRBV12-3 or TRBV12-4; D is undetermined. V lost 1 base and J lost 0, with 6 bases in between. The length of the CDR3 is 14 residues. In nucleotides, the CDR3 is TGTGCCAGCAGTTTAGGGTCCGTGAACACTGAAGCTTTCTTT. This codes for CASSLGSVNTEAFF.

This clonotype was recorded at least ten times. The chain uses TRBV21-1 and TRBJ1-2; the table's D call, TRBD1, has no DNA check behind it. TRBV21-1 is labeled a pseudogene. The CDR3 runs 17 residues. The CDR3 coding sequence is TGTGCCAGCAGCGGTCTTCCACAGGGGTGGGAACGAAATGGCTACACCTTC. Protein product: CASSGLPQGWERNGYTF.